The source of this T cell receptor (beta chain) is a study of CD8 T cells in Susac syndrome. Random hexamers were used to reverse transcribe the RNA input (about 0.5 to 1 ug). TCRdb ran MiXCR on the immunoSEQ multiplex PCR reads and lists one entry per CDR3 protein. The sample carries some 260,000 distinct CDR3 sequences, around 84% recorded once. The CDR3 is 13 residues long. Germline CDR1 is DFQATT and CDR2 is SNEGSKA (reference sequence). Trimming pared 5 bases from V and 3 bases from J, leaving 13 bases between. What was sequenced was CD8+ T cells from PBMCs. This sequence joins TRBV20-1 and TRBJ1-1; no definite D call. The TCR was taken from a human donor with multiple sclerosis. The CDR3 reads CSACSLPDTEAFF. The CDR3 region has the DNA TGCAGTGCTTGCAGTCTTCCGGACACTGAAGCTTTCTTT.